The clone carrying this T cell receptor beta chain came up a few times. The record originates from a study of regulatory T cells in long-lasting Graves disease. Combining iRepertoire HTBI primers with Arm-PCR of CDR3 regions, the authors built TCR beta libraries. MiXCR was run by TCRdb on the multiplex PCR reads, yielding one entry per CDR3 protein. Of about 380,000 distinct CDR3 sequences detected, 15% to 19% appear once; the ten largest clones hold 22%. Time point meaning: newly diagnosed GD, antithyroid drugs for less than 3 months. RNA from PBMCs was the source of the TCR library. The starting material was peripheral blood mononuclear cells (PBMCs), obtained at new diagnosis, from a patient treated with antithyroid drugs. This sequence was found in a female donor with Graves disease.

The DNA of the CDR3 is TGTGCCAGCAGCACCCGGGACAGCACAGATACGCAGTATTTT. This translates into CASSTRDSTDTQYF. V gene TRBV9 combines with J gene TRBJ2-3; the D gene could be TRBD1 or TRBD2 (5 bases each). This CDR3 comprises 14 residues. Germline values: CDR1 SGDLS, CDR2 YYNGEE. V shed 4 bases and J shed 0 bases, with 9 bases lying between them.